This T cell receptor beta chain was observed in a study of CD8+CD57+ T cells in acquired aplastic anemia (dated by TCRdb to the late 2010s). Study-wide context: A mean of around 3 ug of DNA, ranging from roughly 0.2 to 30 ug, was extracted from sorted CD4+ and CD8+ cells. For healthy donor samples, the average read count was around 10 million for CD4+ cells and roughly 11 million for CD8+ cells.

The study deep-sequenced TCR repertoires of sorted CD4+ and CD8+ blood T cells from severe aplastic anemia patients and healthy subjects. Ficoll-Paque density gradient centrifugation was used to isolate peripheral blood mononuclear cells. Before DNA extraction, CD4+ and CD8+ T cells were sorted by FACS or by magnetic beads. Paper-wide results and their limitations: CD8+ Simpson's diversity did not differ significantly between patients and healthy controls (P=0.060). Although under 35 CD8+ CDR3 sequences were shared by patients and controls, these sequences appeared highly expressed in patients and within the immunodominant clones of patients.

Genomic DNA served as template for TCR beta VDJ combination and CDR3 sequence profiling. An Illumina HiSeq 2000 was the platform used for TCR repertoire sequencing. Turning to the authors' computational methods: Repertoires were assessed using TRBV/TRBJ rearrangement plots, CDR3 size and DJ length profiles, and Simpson's diversity index. The immunodominant clone was defined as the most abundant DNA sequence in deep sequencing data. CDR3 amino acid sequences were checked for sharing across subjects and were also compared against the VDJdb database and published repertoires. TCRdb applied fastp at Q25 and MiXCR to the public reads, then kept only in-frame beta chains. Duplicate CDR3 protein sequences are folded into a single record with the most common DNA and genes. These V and J calls originate from TCRdb's pipeline instead of the authors' own analysis. For this sample there are some 42,000 distinct CDR3 sequences; 68% appear just once. The top ten hold about a quarter of the sample.

V is clipped by 1 base and J by 6 bases, and the sequence between their germline boundaries is 10 bases long. CDR1 and CDR2 are drawn from the germline V gene (reference sequence): SEHNR, FQNEAQ. The CDR3 contains 13 residues, cysteine and phenylalanine counted. Only the CDR3 portion is preserved as DNA: 39 bases, with reading frame beginning at the first base. Worth noting for this clonotype: It lacks a known antigen. No per-base quality is available; no much larger clone lies one base away.

The sequence was collected from a human donor in good health, serving as a control. The sample was sorted CD4+, CD8+, or CD8+CD57+ T cells (not recorded which) from PBMCs. This chain joins TRBV7-9 to TRBJ2-7; confidence is insufficient to name the D gene. The DNA sequence is TGTGCCAGCAGCTTAGAAGATAGGGTCGAGCAGTACTTC. This translates into CASSLEDRVEQYF.